This T cell receptor (beta chain) was observed in a study of blood T cell repertoires in COVID-19. TCRdb's table, derived via immunoSEQ multiplex PCR, lists solely in-frame clones and lacks some. The sample includes approximately 200,000 clones, 75% to 90% of them seen just once. The V end was cut by 0 bases, the J end by 0 bases, with 5 bases between. CDR1 and CDR2 (germline): PRHDT, FYEKMQ (reference sequence). CDR3 length equals 14 residues. Input material: PBMCs or T cells enriched from blood (not recorded which). The TCR sequence derives from a man in his forties who had recovered from COVID-19. The chain joins TRBV13 to TRBJ2-5; maybe TRBD1 (5 bases). CDR3 sequence (DNA): TGTGCCAGCAGCTTAGGGGACAACCAAGAGACCCAGTACTTC. Its translation: CASSLGDNQETQYF. Drawing the rest from reference TRBV13 and TRBJ2-5, the complete variable domain is AAGVIQSPRHLIKEKRETATLKCYPIPRHDTVYWYQQGPGQDPQFLISFYEKMQSDKGSIPDRFSAQQFSDYHSELNMSSLELGDSALYFCASSLGDNQETQYFGPGTRLLVL.